These 8 T cell receptor beta chains were sequenced from one sample in a study of cytomegalovirus exposure and HLA in healthy donors (dated 2017 in TCRdb). Library generation was performed with the immunoSEQ multiplex PCR assay. For the multiplex PCR, a mixture combining 60 forward primers for TCR Vbeta segments and 13 reverse primers for TCR Jbeta segments was used. Here the immuneACCESS table is served through TCRdb, limited to in-frame sequences with V and J called. Missing clones are a known gap in these copies; in checked studies unresolved V genes cover under half, and the rest lacks a known reason. The sample contains about 170,000 clones, 77% of them found a single time. The ten largest clonotypes hold about 1.5% of the sample. Input material: PBMCs. The receptors stem from a woman under 40 in good health and CMV-seropositive.

The chain carries TRBV2 and TRBJ2-3; 9 positions match TRBD2. From germline, CDR1 is SNHLY and CDR2 FYNNEI. J lost 3 bases, V lost 6 bases, and 16 bases had no gene match. The CDR3 is made up of 18 amino acids. The CDR3 region is CASRDAPGGSGGTDTQYF. The CDR3 DNA sequence: TGTGCCAGCAGGGATGCCCCAGGCGGTAGCGGGGGTACAGATACGCAGTATTTT.

The chain recombines TRBV2 with TRBJ1-1; 7 nucleotides align to TRBD1. The trim removed 6 bases at V and 5 bases at J, leaving 9 bases unmatched. This CDR3 spans 14 amino acids. The V gene's germline CDR1 is SNHLY and CDR2 FYNNEI. CDR3 amino acids: CASRPIQGLTEAFF. In nucleotides, the CDR3 is TGTGCCAGCAGACCAATACAGGGGTTGACTGAAGCTTTCTTT.

The chain uses TRBV7-6 and TRBJ2-1, with 7 bases lining up with TRBD2. There are 13 residues in the CDR3. Trimming removed 4 bases from V and 10 bases from J; junction bases left unmatched: 7. Germline V gene data show CDR1 as SGHVS and CDR2 as FNYEAQ. CDR3: CASSYRLASEQFF. In DNA, the CDR3 is TGTGCCAGCAGCTACCGACTAGCCAGCGAGCAGTTCTTC. Full variable domain (outside the CDR3, taken from reference TRBV7-6 and TRBJ2-1): GAGVSQSPRYKVTKRGQDVALRCDPISGHVSLYWYRQALGQGPEFLTYFNYEAQQDKSGLPNDRFSAERPEGSISTLTIQRTEQRDSAMYRCASSYRLASEQFFGPGTRLTVL.

CDR3 amino acids: CASSLPSQGEHEQYF. In nucleotides, the CDR3 is TGTGCCAGCAGCTTGCCTTCTCAGGGCGAGCACGAGCAGTACTTC. J is TRBJ2-7 and V is TRBV5-4; maybe TRBD1 (5 bases). Germline V gives CDR1 SGHNT, CDR2 YYREEE (reference sequence). V was clipped by 1 base and J by 5 bases, with 16 bases between them. The CDR3 is 15 amino acids.

This rearrangement joins TRBV6-5 to TRBJ1-3, with D unclear. V was cut by 4 bases and J by 0 bases, with 13 bases left in between. The germline V gene has CDR1 MNHEY and CDR2 SVGAGI. This CDR3 is built from 16 residues. The CDR3 DNA follows: TGTGCCAGCAGTTTAAATCCAGGTAGCTCTGGAAACACCATATATTTT. Its translation: CASSLNPGSSGNTIYF.

This clone was counted only a few times. This rearrangement joins TRBV29-1 to TRBJ2-1; 10 bases map to TRBD1. Trimming took 6 bases from V and 6 from J; bases not matched to a gene: 8. Germline V gene sequence: CDR1 SQVTM, CDR2 ANQGSEA. The CDR3 extends over 14 amino acids. CDR3 residues: CSVVGQGEGNEQFF. CDR3 DNA sequence: TGCAGCGTAGTCGGACAGGGGGAGGGCAATGAGCAGTTCTTC.

The chain uses TRBV6-6 and TRBJ2-5, with TRBD1 matching 9 bases. Germline lookup yields CDR1 MNHNY and CDR2 SVGAGI (reference sequence). The CDR3 contains 13 residues. Trimming at V came to 8 bases and at J to 5 bases, leaving 6 bases not matched to a gene. Here the CDR3 DNA reads TGTGCCAGCTGCACAGGGGGCGTGGAGACCCAGTACTTC. Amino acid sequence: CASCTGGVETQYF.

On this clone: The junction departs from the called germline gene at one end, perhaps through a read error. This CDR3 is CASSYAMNSEAFF. The DNA for the CDR3 is TGTGCCAGCAGTTACGCCATGAACTCTGAAGCTTTCTTT. The chain employs TRBV6-5 and TRBJ1-1; D is undetermined. In germline, CDR1 is MNHEY, CDR2 SVGAGI. The CDR3 is made up of 13 amino acids.